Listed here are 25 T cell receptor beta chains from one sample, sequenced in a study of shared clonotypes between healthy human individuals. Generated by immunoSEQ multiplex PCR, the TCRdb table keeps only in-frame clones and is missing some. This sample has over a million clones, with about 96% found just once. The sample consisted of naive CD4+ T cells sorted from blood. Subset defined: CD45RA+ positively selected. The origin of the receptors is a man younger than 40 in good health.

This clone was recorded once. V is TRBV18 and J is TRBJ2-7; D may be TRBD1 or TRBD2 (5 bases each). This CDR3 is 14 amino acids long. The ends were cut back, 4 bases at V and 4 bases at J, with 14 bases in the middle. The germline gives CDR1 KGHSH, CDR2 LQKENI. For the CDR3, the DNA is TGTGCCAGCTCACTGGCCAGGGAGTCTTACGAGCAGTACTTC. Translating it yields CASSLARESYEQYF.

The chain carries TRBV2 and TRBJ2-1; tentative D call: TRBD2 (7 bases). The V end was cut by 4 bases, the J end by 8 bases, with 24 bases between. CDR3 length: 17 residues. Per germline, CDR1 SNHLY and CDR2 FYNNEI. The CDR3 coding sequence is TGTGCCAGCAGTGCCGAAAAGTCGGGGGGCATTATCGATGAGCAGTTCTTC. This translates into CASSAEKSGGIIDEQFF.

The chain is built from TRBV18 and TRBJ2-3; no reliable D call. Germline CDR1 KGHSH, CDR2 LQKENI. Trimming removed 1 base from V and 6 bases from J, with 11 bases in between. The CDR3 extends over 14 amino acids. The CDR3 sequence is CASSPLSDLDTQYF. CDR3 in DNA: TGTGCCAGCTCACCACTCTCGGACCTGGATACGCAGTATTTT.

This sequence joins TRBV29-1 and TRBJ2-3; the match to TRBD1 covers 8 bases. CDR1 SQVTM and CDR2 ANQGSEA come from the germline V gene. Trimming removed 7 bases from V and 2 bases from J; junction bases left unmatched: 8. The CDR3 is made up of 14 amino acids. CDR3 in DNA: TGCAGCGGGGGGACAGGAAGATACACAGATACGCAGTATTTT. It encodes CSGGTGRYTDTQYF.

CDR3 nucleotide sequence: TGTGCCACCAGCAGAGATCAGGACTATGGCTACACCTTC. Its translation is CATSRDQDYGYTF. The V call is TRBV15, the J call TRBJ1-2; the D is unclear. The germline V gene encodes CDR1 LNHNV and CDR2 YYDKDF (reference sequence). The CDR3 sequence is 13 residues long. Trimming stripped 0 bases from V and 3 bases from J, with 5 bases between.

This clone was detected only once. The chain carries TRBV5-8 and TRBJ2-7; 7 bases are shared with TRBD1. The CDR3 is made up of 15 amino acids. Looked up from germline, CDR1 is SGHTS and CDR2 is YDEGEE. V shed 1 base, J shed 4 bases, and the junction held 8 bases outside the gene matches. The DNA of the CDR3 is TGTGCCAGCAGCTTGCGGTCGACAGGGCTATACGAGCAGTACTTC. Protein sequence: CASSLRSTGLYEQYF.

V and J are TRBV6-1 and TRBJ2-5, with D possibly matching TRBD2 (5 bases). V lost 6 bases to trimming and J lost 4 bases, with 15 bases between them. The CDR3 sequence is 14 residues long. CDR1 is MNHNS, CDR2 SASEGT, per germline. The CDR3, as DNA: TGTGCCAGCAGCCGGGATTTTAAAGGAGAGACCCAGTACTTC. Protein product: CASSRDFKGETQYF.

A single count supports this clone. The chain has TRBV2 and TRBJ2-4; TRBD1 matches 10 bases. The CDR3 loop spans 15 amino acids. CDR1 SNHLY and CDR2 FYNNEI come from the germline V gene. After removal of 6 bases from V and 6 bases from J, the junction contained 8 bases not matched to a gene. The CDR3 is CASSVTGGQGNIQYF. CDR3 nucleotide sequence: TGTGCCAGCAGCGTGACAGGGGGCCAGGGAAACATTCAGTACTTC.

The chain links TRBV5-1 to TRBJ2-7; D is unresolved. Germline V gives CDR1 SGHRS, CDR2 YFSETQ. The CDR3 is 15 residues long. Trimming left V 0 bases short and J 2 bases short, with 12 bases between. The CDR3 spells CASSLALGVAYEQYF. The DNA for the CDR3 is TGCGCCAGCAGCTTGGCCCTGGGCGTAGCCTACGAGCAGTACTTC.

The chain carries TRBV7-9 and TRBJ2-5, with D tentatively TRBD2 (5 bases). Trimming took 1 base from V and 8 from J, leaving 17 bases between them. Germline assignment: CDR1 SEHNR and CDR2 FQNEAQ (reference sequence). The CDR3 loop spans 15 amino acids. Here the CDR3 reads CASSLDPPRVRTQYF. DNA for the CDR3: TGTGCCAGCAGCTTAGACCCGCCGCGGGTGAGAACCCAGTACTTC.

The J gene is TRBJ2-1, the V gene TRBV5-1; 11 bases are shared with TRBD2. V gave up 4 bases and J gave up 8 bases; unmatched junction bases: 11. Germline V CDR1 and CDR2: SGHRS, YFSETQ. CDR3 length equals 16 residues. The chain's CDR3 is CASSRQLAGDIDEQFF. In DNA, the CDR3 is TGCGCCAGCAGCCGACAACTAGCGGGAGACATCGATGAGCAGTTCTTC.

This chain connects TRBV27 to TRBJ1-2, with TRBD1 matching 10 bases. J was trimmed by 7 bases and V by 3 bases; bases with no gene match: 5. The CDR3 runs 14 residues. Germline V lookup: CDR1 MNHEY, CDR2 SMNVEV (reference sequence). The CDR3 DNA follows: TGTGCCAGCAGTTTCCGGGACAGGGGAGTTGGCTACACCTTC. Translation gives CASSFRDRGVGYTF.

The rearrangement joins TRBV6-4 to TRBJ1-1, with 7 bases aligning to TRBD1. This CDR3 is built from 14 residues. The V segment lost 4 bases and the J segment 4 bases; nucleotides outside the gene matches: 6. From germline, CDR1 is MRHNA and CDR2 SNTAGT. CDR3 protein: CASSADRWGTEAFF. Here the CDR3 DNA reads TGTGCCAGCAGTGCGGACAGGTGGGGCACTGAAGCTTTCTTT.

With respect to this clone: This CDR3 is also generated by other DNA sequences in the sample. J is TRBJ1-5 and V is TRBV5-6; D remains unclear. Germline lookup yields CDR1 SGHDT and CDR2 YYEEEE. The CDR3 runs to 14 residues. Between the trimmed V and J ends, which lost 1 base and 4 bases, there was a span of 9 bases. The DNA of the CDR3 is TGTGCCAGCAGCTTGCGGCCGGATAATCAGCCCCAGCATTTT. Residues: CASSLRPDNQPQHF.

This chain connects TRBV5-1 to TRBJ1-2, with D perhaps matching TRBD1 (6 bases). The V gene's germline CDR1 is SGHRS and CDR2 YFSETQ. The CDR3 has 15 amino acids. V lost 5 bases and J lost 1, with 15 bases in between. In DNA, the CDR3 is TGCGCCAGCAGTCCAAGACAGGACGTTAACTATGGCTACACCTTC. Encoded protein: CASSPRQDVNYGYTF.

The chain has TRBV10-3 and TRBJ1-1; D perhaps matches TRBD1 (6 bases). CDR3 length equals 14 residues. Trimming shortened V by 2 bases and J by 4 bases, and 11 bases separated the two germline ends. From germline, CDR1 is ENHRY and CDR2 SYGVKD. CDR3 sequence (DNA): TGTGCCATCAGTGAGCAGGGGACTACCACTGAAGCTTTCTTT. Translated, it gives CAISEQGTTTEAFF.

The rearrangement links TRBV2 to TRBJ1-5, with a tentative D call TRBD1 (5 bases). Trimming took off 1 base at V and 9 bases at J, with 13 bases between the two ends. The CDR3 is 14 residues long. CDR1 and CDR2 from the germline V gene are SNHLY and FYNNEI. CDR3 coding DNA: TGTGCCAGCAGTGAAGACAGGAGTAATGGGCCCCAGCATTTT. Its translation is CASSEDRSNGPQHF.

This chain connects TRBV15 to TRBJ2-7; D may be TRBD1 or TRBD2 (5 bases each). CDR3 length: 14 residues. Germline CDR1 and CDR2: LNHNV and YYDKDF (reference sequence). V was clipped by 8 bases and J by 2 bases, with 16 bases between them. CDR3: CATRWGAGTYEQYF. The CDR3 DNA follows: TGTGCCACCCGCTGGGGAGCAGGGACCTACGAGCAGTACTTC.

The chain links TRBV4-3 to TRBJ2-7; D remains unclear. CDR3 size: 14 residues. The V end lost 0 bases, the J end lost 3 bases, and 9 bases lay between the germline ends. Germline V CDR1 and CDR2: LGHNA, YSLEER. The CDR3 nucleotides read TGCGCCAGCAGCCAAGAAGGGCTAGGCTACGAGCAGTACTTC. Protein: CASSQEGLGYEQYF.

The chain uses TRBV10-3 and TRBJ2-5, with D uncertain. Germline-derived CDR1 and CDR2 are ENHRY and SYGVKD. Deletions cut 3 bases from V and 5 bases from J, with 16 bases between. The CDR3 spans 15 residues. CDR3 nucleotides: TGTGCCATCAGTGAACCTTATCGAGGTGGCGAGACCCAGTACTTC. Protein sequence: CAISEPYRGGETQYF.

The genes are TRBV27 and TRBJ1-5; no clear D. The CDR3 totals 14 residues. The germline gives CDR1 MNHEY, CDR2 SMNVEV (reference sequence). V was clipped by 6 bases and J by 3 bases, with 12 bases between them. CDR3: CASSLTRNNQPQHF. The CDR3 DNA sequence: TGTGCCAGCAGCCTTACCCGAAACAATCAGCCCCAGCATTTT.

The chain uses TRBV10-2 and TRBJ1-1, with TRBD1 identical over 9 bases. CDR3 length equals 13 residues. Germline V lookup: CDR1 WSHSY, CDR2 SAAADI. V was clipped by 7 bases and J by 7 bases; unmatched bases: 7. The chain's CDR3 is CASIGQGIGEAFF. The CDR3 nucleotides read TGCGCCAGCATCGGACAGGGGATAGGTGAAGCTTTCTTT.

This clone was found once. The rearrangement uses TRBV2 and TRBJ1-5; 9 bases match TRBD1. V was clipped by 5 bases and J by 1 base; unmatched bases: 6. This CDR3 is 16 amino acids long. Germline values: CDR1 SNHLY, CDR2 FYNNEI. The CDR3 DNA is TGTGCCAGCAGTCGGACAGGGGTTATCAGCAATCAGCCCCAGCATTTT. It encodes CASSRTGVISNQPQHF.

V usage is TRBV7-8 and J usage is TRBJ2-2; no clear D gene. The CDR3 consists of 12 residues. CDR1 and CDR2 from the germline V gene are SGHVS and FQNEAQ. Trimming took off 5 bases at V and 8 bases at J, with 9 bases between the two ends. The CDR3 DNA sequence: TGTGCCAGCAGCCCAACCGGGGGGGAGCTGTTTTTT. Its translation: CASSPTGGELFF.

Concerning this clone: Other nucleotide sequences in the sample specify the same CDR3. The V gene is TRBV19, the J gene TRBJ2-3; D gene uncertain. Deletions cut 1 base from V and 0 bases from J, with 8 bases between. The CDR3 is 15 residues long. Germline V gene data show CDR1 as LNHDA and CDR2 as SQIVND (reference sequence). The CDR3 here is CASSIVGASTDTQYF. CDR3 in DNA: TGTGCCAGTAGTATAGTCGGTGCTAGCACAGATACGCAGTATTTT.